Each of the 15 T cell receptor beta chains below was sequenced from the same sample in a study of T cell responses to AZD1222 COVID-19 vaccine. The assay was immunoSEQ multiplex PCR, and TCRdb's table has in-frame clones only and misses some. Here the sample spans about 120,000 clones, approximately 90% being singletons. This specimen consisted of peripheral blood, obtained on day 0 of AZD1222 vaccination. Receptors originate from an adult in good health.

The chain combines TRBV4-2 with TRBJ1-5; D is unclear. The CDR3 runs 15 residues. V was trimmed by 0 bases and J by 1 base, leaving 7 bases between them. Germline-derived CDR1 and CDR2 are LGHNA and YNFKEQ. In nucleotides, the CDR3 is TGTGCCAGCAGCCAAGACGACGACAGCAATCAGCCCCAGCATTTT. Protein product: CASSQDDDSNQPQHF.

This sequence joins TRBV2 and TRBJ1-1; D might be TRBD1 (6 bases). The CDR3 consists of 13 residues. With 4 bases removed from V and 2 bases from J, the gap between germline ends came to 8 bases. CDR1 and CDR2 from the germline V gene are SNHLY and FYNNEI. CDR3 amino acids: CASSGQDNTEAFF. The CDR3 DNA reads as TGTGCCAGCAGTGGACAGGATAACACTGAAGCTTTCTTT.

The chain uses TRBV7-6 and TRBJ2-1; D is perhaps TRBD2 (5 bases). Per germline, CDR1 SGHVS and CDR2 FNYEAQ. V dropped 4 bases and J dropped 2 bases, with 6 bases sitting between them. The length of the CDR3 is 13 residues. The CDR3 sequence is CASSSTTYNEQFF. Here the CDR3 DNA reads TGTGCCAGCAGCTCGACTACCTACAATGAGCAGTTCTTC.

The chain employs TRBV6-5 and TRBJ2-3; the D gene is possibly TRBD1 (5 bases). This CDR3 comprises 13 residues. Trimming removed 5 bases from V and 5 bases from J, with 11 bases in between. The germline V gene has CDR1 MNHEY and CDR2 SVGAGI. CDR3 region: CASSPRTGDTQYF. The CDR3 region has the DNA TGTGCCAGCAGTCCCAGAACAGGAGATACGCAGTATTTT.

This chain joins TRBV28 and TRBJ1-1; D not resolved. Germline lookup yields CDR1 MDHEN and CDR2 SYDVKM. This CDR3 is 12 amino acids long. The V gene lost 3 bases and the J gene lost 6 bases, with 8 bases spanning the gap. CDR3 protein: CASSFSEAEAFF. As DNA, the CDR3 is TGTGCCAGCAGTTTTTCCGAAGCTGAAGCTTTCTTT.

On this clone itself: Other DNA sequences within the sample encode an identical CDR3. The chain has TRBV3-1 (or the pseudogene TRBV3-2) and TRBJ1-6, with D tentatively TRBD1 (5 bases). Trimming took 1 base from V and 7 from J, leaving 11 bases between them. Germline CDR1 LGHDT, CDR2 YNNKEL (reference sequence). This CDR3 has 15 amino acids. The CDR3 spells CASSQVGGVNSPLHF. CDR3 in DNA: TGTGCCAGCAGCCAAGTGGGAGGGGTGAATTCACCCCTCCACTTT.

This clone has more than one count but fewer than ten. CDR3: CASSLDTANTEAFF. CDR3 nucleotides: TGCGCCAGCAGCTTAGACACCGCGAACACTGAAGCTTTCTTT. The rearrangement joins TRBV5-1 to TRBJ1-1; D is ambiguous. The V and J ends lost 2 bases and 1 base respectively, with 9 bases between them. There are 14 residues in the CDR3. Germline-derived CDR1 and CDR2 are SGHRS and YFSETQ.

This chain joins TRBV16 and TRBJ1-1, with D possibly matching TRBD1 (5 bases). V was pared by 4 bases and J by 5 bases, with 17 bases between. This CDR3 comprises 15 residues. Per the germline V gene, CDR1 is KGHSY and CDR2 is FQNENV. The CDR3 loop reads CASSPRSGVGTEAFF. The CDR3 bases are TGTGCCAGCAGCCCGAGATCGGGGGTGGGGACTGAAGCTTTCTTT.

V and J are TRBV7-8 and TRBJ2-7, with D perhaps matching TRBD2 (5 bases). This CDR3 contains 14 residues. Germline loops: CDR1 SGHVS, CDR2 FQNEAQ. V lost 1 base and J 2 bases, leaving 9 bases between the germline ends. CDR3 nucleotide sequence: TGTGCCAGCAGCTTAGAGTTGGGAGCCTACGAGCAGTACTTC. Its protein is CASSLELGAYEQYF.

This chain uses TRBV24-1 with TRBJ2-3, with D possibly being TRBD1 (6 bases). Germline V lookup: CDR1 KGHDR, CDR2 SFDVKD. The ends were cut back, 5 bases at V and 5 bases at J, with 7 bases in the middle. This CDR3 is 12 amino acids long. The CDR3 here is CATSGTEDTQYF. In nucleotides, the CDR3 is TGTGCCACCAGTGGGACAGAAGATACGCAGTATTTT.

This chain uses TRBV3-1 (or the pseudogene TRBV3-2) with TRBJ1-2; D perhaps matches TRBD1 (5 bases). Trimming took off 5 bases at V and 6 bases at J, with 19 bases between the two ends. The CDR3 has 15 residues. Germline V gene lookup returns CDR1 LGHDT and CDR2 YNNKEL (reference sequence). CDR3 sequence reads: CASSGTSGLSNGYTF. The CDR3 DNA reads as TGTGCCAGCAGCGGAACCTCAGGGTTGAGCAATGGCTACACCTTC.

The rearrangement joins TRBV18 to TRBJ2-2; weak D call: TRBD1 (8 bases). V lost 1 base to trimming and J lost 6 bases, with 12 bases between them. Germline values: CDR1 KGHSH, CDR2 LQKENI. The CDR3 covers 15 residues. CDR3 DNA sequence: TGTGCCAGCTCACCACGGACAGGGAGGGCCGGGGAGCTGTTTTTT. Amino acid sequence: CASSPRTGRAGELFF.

The gene calls are TRBV15 and TRBJ2-1; D possibly uses TRBD1 or TRBD2 (5 bases each). Germline loops: CDR1 LNHNV, CDR2 YYDKDF (reference sequence). With 1 base removed from V and 6 bases from J, the gap between germline ends came to 13 bases. The CDR3 extends over 15 amino acids. The CDR3 nucleotides are TGTGCCACCAGCAGAGGTAGGGACGCCGGCAATGAGCAGTTCTTC. Residues: CATSRGRDAGNEQFF.

This clone was observed a single time. The V and J genes are TRBV10-2 and TRBJ1-5; D may be TRBD1 (6 bases). V lost 8 bases to trimming and J lost 0 bases, with 17 bases between them. Per the germline V gene, CDR1 is WSHSY and CDR2 is SAAADI. This CDR3 has 16 residues. CDR3 in amino acids: CASPRAGEISNQPQHF. The CDR3 DNA follows: TGCGCCAGCCCCCGGGCAGGGGAGATTAGCAATCAGCCCCAGCATTTT.

The rearrangement uses TRBV12-5 and TRBJ1-2; D ambiguous. V was pared by 5 bases and J by 0 bases, with 13 bases between. The CDR3 contains 15 residues. Germline V gene data show CDR1 as LGHNT and CDR2 as FRNRAP. CDR3: CASGLIGSPNYGYTF. CDR3 sequence (DNA): TGTGCTAGTGGTCTCATAGGGAGCCCTAACTATGGCTACACCTTC.